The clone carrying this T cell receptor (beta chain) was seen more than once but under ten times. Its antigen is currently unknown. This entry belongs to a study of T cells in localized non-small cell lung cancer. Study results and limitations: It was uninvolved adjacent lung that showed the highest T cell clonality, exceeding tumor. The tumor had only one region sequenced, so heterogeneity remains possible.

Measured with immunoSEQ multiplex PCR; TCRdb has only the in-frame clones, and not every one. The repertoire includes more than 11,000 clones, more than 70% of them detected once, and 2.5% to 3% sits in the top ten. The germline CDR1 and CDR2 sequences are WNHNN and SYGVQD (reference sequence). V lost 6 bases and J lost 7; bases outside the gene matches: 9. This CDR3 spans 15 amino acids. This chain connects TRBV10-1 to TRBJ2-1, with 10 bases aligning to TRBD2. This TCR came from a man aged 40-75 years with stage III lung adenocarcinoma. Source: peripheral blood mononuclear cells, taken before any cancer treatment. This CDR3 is CASRPGLAGENEQFF. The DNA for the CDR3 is TGCGCCAGCAGGCCCGGGCTAGCGGGAGAGAATGAGCAGTTCTTC.